These T cell receptor beta chains were read from a single sample in a study of blood T cell repertoires in COVID-19. The protocol was immunoSEQ multiplex PCR, while the TCRdb copy is restricted to in-frame clones and leaves out a portion. The sample yields under 400,000 clones, roughly 90% seen once. Sequencing used peripheral blood. Source of these receptors: a woman aged 30 to 39 with COVID-19, enrolled during active disease. CDR3s leave out the opening cysteine and the closing phenylalanine or tryptophan. The order of the fields is CDR3 length, J gene, V gene, CDR3 protein.

length: 13; J: TRBJ1-5; V: TRBV19; CDR3: ASNPDRRVNQPQH
length: 11; J: TRBJ1-2; V: TRBV7-2; CDR3: ASSLFSGNGYT
length: 12; J: TRBJ1-2; V: TRBV2; CDR3: ASMVWGPNYGYT
length: 14; J: TRBJ1-1; V: TRBV28; CDR3: ASSSRTGAVNTEAF
length: 12; J: TRBJ1-4; V: TRBV28; CDR3: ASSLRGANEKLF
length: 13; J: TRBJ1-5; V: TRBV10-3; CDR3: AISESLSSNQPQH
length: 15; J: TRBJ1-2; V: TRBV14; CDR3: ASSQDLGQGLRYGYT
length: 14; J: TRBJ2-7; V: TRBV5-1; CDR3: ASSPYKGQGIHEQY
length: 13; J: TRBJ1-1; V: TRBV5-1; CDR3: ASSVTGGGNTEAF
length: 13; J: TRBJ1-1; V: TRBV18; CDR3: ASSPRTGEVTEAF
length: 14; J: TRBJ2-2; V: TRBV2; CDR3: ASREASGSFTGELF
length: 14; J: TRBJ2-3; V: TRBV5-1; CDR3: ASSPLAGGLQDTQY
length: 15; J: TRBJ1-5; V: TRBV10-3; CDR3: AISESGPLGQRQPQH
length: 13; J: TRBJ1-1; V: TRBV5-6; CDR3: ASSLKGGANTEAF
length: 12; J: TRBJ1-5; V: TRBV2; CDR3: ASAVADSNQPQH
length: 12; J: TRBJ2-7; V: TRBV6-1; CDR3: ASSEGDSSYEQY
length: 14; J: TRBJ2-3; V: TRBV10-3; CDR3: AISSAGGPGTDTQY
length: 11; J: TRBJ1-1; V: TRBV9; CDR3: ASSGRTGAEAF
length: 12; J: TRBJ2-7; V: TRBV7-9; CDR3: ASSSNRGSYEQY